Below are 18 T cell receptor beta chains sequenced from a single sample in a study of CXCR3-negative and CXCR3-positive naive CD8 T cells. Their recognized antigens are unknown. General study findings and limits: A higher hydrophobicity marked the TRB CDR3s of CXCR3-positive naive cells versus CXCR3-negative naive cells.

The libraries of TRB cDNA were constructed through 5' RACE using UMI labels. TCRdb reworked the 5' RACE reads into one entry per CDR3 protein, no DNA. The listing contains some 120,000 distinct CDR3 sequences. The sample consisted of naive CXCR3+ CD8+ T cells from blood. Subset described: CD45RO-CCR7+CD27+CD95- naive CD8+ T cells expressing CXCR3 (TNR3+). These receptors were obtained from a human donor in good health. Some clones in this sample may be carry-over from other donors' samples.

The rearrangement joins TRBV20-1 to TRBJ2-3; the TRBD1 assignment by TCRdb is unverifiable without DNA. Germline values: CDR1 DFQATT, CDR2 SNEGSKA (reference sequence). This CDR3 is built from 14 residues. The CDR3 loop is CSARPNTGGDTQYF.

CDR3 amino acids: CASTTGTPYNEQFF. The rearrangement joins TRBV6-2 or TRBV6-3 to TRBJ2-1; checking the TCRdb D call of TRBD1 is not possible without DNA. The CDR3 length is 14 residues. Per the germline V gene, CDR1 is MNHEY and CDR2 is SVGEGT.

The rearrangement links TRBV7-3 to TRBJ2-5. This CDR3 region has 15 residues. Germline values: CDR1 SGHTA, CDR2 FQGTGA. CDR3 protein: CASSLSAGLAETQYF.

This CDR3 is CASGVRAEETQYF. The chain combines TRBV5-1 with TRBJ2-5; the D call of TRBD1 rests on TCRdb alone, since no DNA is present to check it. CDR3 length: 13 residues. Per germline, CDR1 SGHRS and CDR2 YFSETQ.

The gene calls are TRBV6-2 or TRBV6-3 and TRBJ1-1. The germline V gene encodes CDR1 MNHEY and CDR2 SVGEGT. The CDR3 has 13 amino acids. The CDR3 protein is CASSYGKGVEAFF.

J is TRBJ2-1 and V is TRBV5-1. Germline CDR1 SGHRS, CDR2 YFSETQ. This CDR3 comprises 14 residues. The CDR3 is CASSLVVNYNEPFF. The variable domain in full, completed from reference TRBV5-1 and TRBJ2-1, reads KAGVTQTPRYLIKTRGQQVTLSCSPISGHRSVSWYQQTPGQGLQFLFEYFSETQRNKGNFPGRFSGRQFSNSRSEMNVSTLELGDSALYLCASSLVVNYNEPFFGPGTRLTVL.

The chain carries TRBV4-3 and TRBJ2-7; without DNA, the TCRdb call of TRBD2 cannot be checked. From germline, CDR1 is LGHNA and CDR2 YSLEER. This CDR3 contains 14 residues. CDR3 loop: CASSQVVREYEQYF.

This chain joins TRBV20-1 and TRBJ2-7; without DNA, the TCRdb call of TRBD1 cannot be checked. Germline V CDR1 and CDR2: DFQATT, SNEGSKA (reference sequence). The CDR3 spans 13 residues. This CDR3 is CSARGTGDYEQYF.

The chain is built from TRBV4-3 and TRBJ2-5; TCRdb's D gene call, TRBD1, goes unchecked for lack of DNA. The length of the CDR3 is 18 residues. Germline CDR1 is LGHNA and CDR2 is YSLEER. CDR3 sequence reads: CASSQEVGTGSIQETQYF.

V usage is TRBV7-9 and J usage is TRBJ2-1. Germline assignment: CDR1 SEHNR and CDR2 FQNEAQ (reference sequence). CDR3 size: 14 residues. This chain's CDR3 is CASSLAPGSSEQFF.

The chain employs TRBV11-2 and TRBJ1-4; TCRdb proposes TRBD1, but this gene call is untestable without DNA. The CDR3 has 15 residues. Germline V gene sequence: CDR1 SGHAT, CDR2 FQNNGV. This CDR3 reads CASSPPGQSNEKLFF.

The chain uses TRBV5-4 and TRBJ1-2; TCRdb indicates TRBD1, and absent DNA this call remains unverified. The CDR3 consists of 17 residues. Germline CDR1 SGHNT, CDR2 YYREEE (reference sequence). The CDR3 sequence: CASRTTGLGQFNYGYTF. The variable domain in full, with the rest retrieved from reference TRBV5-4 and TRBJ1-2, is ETGVTQSPTHLIKTRGQQVTLRCSSQSGHNTVSWYQQALGQGPQFIFQYYREEENGRGNFPPRFSGLQFPNYSSELNVNALELDDSALYLCASRTTGLGQFNYGYTFGSGTRLTVV.

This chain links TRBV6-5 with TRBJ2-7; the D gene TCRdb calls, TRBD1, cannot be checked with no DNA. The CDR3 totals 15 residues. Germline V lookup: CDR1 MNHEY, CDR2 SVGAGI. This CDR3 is CASSWAGTGVYEQYF.

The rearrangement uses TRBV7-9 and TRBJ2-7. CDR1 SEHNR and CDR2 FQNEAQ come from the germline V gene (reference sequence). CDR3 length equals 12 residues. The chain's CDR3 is CASMAVNYEQYF.

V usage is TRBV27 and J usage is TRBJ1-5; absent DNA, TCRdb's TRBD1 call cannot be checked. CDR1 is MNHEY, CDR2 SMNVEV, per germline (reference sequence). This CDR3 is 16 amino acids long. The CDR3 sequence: CASSLSGGISNQPQHF.

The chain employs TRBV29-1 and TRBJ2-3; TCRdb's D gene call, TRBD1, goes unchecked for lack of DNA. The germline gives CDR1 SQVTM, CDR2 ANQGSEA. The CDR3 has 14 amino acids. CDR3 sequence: CSAWFRDSTDTQYF.

CDR3 residues: CSVVGTGDPEAFF. V gene TRBV29-1 combines with J gene TRBJ1-1; with no DNA, the TCRdb D assignment of TRBD1 cannot be verified. The CDR3 is 13 amino acids. Germline V CDR1 and CDR2: SQVTM, ANQGSEA.

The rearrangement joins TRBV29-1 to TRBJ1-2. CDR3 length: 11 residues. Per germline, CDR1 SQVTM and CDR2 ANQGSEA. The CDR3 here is CSVRAEYGYTF.